What follows are 15 T cell receptor beta chains derived from one specimen sequenced in a study of radiotherapy plus CTLA-4 blockade in lung cancer. TCRdb's copy holds only in-frame clones and misses some; the assay was immunoSEQ multiplex PCR. The sample holds 14,000 to 15,000 clones; about 70% are singletons and the top ten take 46%. The sample was peripheral blood, taken from a patient treated with radiotherapy plus ipilimumab. The source is a human donor with non-small cell lung cancer whose response to radiotherapy plus ipilimumab could not be evaluated.

This clone was counted only a few times. The CDR3 is CASSLGRGYGYTF. In DNA form, the CDR3 reads TGCGCCAGCAGTTTAGGTCGGGGGTATGGCTACACCTTC. V usage is TRBV4-1 and J usage is TRBJ1-2; D possibly corresponds to TRBD1 (5 bases). CDR1 is MGHRA, CDR2 YSYEKL, per germline. This CDR3 spans 13 amino acids. Trimming took off 6 bases at V and 5 bases at J, with 13 bases between the two ends.

This sequence joins TRBV27 and TRBJ2-1; TRBD1 agrees at 8 bases. Germline-derived CDR1 and CDR2 are MNHEY and SMNVEV (reference sequence). J gave up 4 bases and V 2 bases, and 1 base lay outside the gene matches. The CDR3 totals 14 residues. Here the CDR3 reads CASSLQGAYNEQFF. As DNA, the CDR3 is TGTGCCAGCAGTTTACAGGGGGCGTACAATGAGCAGTTCTTC.

This clone was counted between two and nine times. The J gene is TRBJ1-1, the V gene TRBV9; 7 bases agree with TRBD1. CDR1 is SGDLS and CDR2 is YYNGEE in the germline V gene. This CDR3 has 15 amino acids. V lost 0 bases and J lost 4; bases outside the gene matches: 6. This CDR3 is CASSVVRGQGTEAFF. The CDR3 DNA sequence: TGTGCCAGCAGCGTAGTTAGGGGGCAGGGCACTGAAGCTTTCTTT.

The CDR3 region is CASSEGFKGYGYTF. The CDR3 bases are TGTGCCAGCAGTGAGGGCTTCAAAGGCTATGGCTACACCTTC. The chain carries TRBV6-1 and TRBJ1-2, with D unclear. The CDR3 has 14 residues. Trimming shortened V by 3 bases and J by 4 bases, and 12 bases separated the two germline ends. Germline CDR1 MNHNS, CDR2 SASEGT.

The V and J genes are TRBV6-1 and TRBJ2-3; 15 bases are shared with TRBD2. After removal of 4 bases from V and 4 bases from J, the junction contained 0 bases not matched to a gene. The CDR3 spans 15 residues. Germline V gives CDR1 MNHNS, CDR2 SASEGT. CDR3 DNA: TGTGCCAGCAGTGGGACTAGCGGGGGGGCAGATACGCAGTATTTT. Its protein product is CASSGTSGGADTQYF.

The chain links TRBV7-9 to TRBJ2-5, with a tentative D call TRBD1 (5 bases). Germline lookup yields CDR1 SEHNR and CDR2 FQNEAQ (reference sequence). The CDR3 covers 14 residues. Trimming shortened V by 1 base and J by 5 bases, and 11 bases separated the two germline ends. CDR3 DNA: TGTGCCAGCAGCTTAGAGCAGGGTTGGGAGACCCAGTACTTC. Protein product: CASSLEQGWETQYF.

The gene calls are TRBV9 and TRBJ1-5; 8 bases align to TRBD1. Trimming took 3 bases from V and 0 from J; bases not matched to a gene: 8. The germline gives CDR1 SGDLS, CDR2 YYNGEE. The CDR3 has 17 residues. CDR3 DNA sequence: TGTGCCAGCAGCGCGGGACAGGAGAAATATAGCAATCAGCCCCAGCATTTT. Its protein is CASSAGQEKYSNQPQHF.

This clone was counted only a few times. The rearrangement uses TRBV2 and TRBJ2-4; 8 bases are shared with TRBD1. The germline V gene encodes CDR1 SNHLY and CDR2 FYNNEI. With 7 bases clipped from V and 0 bases from J, the junction kept 11 bases outside the gene matches. CDR3 size: 17 residues. The CDR3 DNA follows: TGTGCCAGCACCTTGCCCCAGGGGGCAGGAGCCAAAAACATTCAGTACTTC. Encoded protein: CASTLPQGAGAKNIQYF.

The chain is built from TRBV18 and TRBJ2-1; tentatively, D is TRBD1 (6 bases). The V gene's germline CDR1 is KGHSH and CDR2 LQKENI. Trimming left V 3 bases short and J 2 bases short, with 11 bases between. The CDR3 covers 15 residues. For the CDR3, the DNA is TGTGCCAGCTCACCCCAGGGGCAGACCTACAATGAGCAGTTCTTC. Amino acid sequence: CASSPQGQTYNEQFF.

This sequence joins TRBV7-2 and TRBJ2-7; D not certain. Trimming shortened V by 0 bases and J by 0 bases, and 6 bases separated the two germline ends. Germline CDR1 reads SGHTA; CDR2 reads FQGNSA. The CDR3 has 14 amino acids. CDR3 nucleotides: TGTGCCAGCAGCTTAGCGACGGGCTCCTACGAGCAGTACTTC. Translated, it gives CASSLATGSYEQYF.

The chain couples TRBV5-1 to TRBJ1-1, with D unclear. This CDR3 spans 14 amino acids. Germline assignment: CDR1 SGHRS and CDR2 YFSETQ. Trimming shortened V by 0 bases and J by 5 bases, and 11 bases separated the two germline ends. Here the CDR3 reads CASSLDGRGTEAFF. The DNA of the CDR3 is TGCGCCAGCAGCTTGGACGGCCGAGGGACTGAAGCTTTCTTT. Full variable domain (outside the CDR3, taken from reference TRBV5-1 and TRBJ1-1): KAGVTQTPRYLIKTRGQQVTLSCSPISGHRSVSWYQQTPGQGLQFLFEYFSETQRNKGNFPGRFSGRQFSNSRSEMNVSTLELGDSALYLCASSLDGRGTEAFFGQGTRLTVV.

V is TRBV7-9 and J is TRBJ2-1; TRBD2 agrees at 9 bases. This CDR3 region has 15 residues. With 1 base clipped from V and 4 bases from J, the junction kept 2 bases outside the gene matches. The germline V gene has CDR1 SEHNR and CDR2 FQNEAQ (reference sequence). In DNA, the CDR3 is TGTGCCAGCAGCTTAGGGACTAGCGCGTACAATGAGCAGTTCTTC. The encoded protein is CASSLGTSAYNEQFF.

The V gene is TRBV7-8, the J gene TRBJ2-1, with a weak D call TRBD2 (6 bases). Looked up from germline, CDR1 is SGHVS and CDR2 is FQNEAQ. V was shortened by 2 bases and J by 5 bases, with 13 bases between the two germline ends. CDR3 length: 15 amino acids. CDR3 region: CASSLRAGNNNEQFF. The CDR3 DNA is TGTGCCAGCAGCTTAAGGGCGGGAAACAACAATGAGCAGTTCTTC.

In the case of this clone: Sequence at one end of the junction differs from germline and may be a read error. J is TRBJ2-3 and V is TRBV9, with TRBD2 identical over 14 bases. The CDR3 consists of 17 residues. Germline V gene sequence: CDR1 SGDLS, CDR2 YYNGEE. The CDR3 region is CASSVGLAGVSTDAQYF. For the CDR3, the DNA is TGTGCCAGCAGCGTGGGACTAGCGGGGGTAAGCACAGATGCGCAGTATTTT.

The chain links TRBV5-4 to TRBJ2-6, with 9 bases that match TRBD1. The V gene's germline CDR1 is SGHNT and CDR2 YYREEE (reference sequence). J gave up 2 bases and V 3 bases, and 12 bases lay outside the gene matches. There are 19 residues in the CDR3. In DNA, the CDR3 is TGTGCCAGCAGCTCTGACAGGGGGGGAGTCCAGGCTGGGGCCAACGTCCTGACTTTC. Encoded protein: CASSSDRGGVQAGANVLTF.